This TCR beta chain was retrieved from a study of post-analysis software for immune sequencing data. Details on this clonotype: Its matching antigen is unknown.

TCR beta cDNA libraries included unique molecular identifiers. TCRdb reprocessed the PCR reads via MiXCR and lists one record per CDR3 protein. The sample lists about half a million distinct CDR3 sequences; around 40% were seen once. Overall study findings and caveats: Patients carried four or five TRBV segments more frequently than controls did, and TRBV5-6, TRBV5-1 and TRBV20-1 were among them.

This CDR3 has 15 residues. Unmatched junction bases numbered 7, after V lost 2 bases and J lost 6 bases. From germline, CDR1 is MDHEN and CDR2 SYDVKM. The chain has TRBV28 and TRBJ2-4; 7 nucleotides agree with TRBD2. The receptor comes from a girl aged 10-17 years with multiple sclerosis. Material: blood. The CDR3 DNA reads as TGTGCCAGCAGTTTAGCGGGAGAATACGGAAACATTCAGTACTTC. Its protein product is CASSLAGEYGNIQYF. Complete variable domain (other parts from reference TRBV28 and TRBJ2-4): DVKVTQSSRYLVKRTGEKVFLECVQDMDHENMFWYRQDPGLGLRLIYFSYDVKMKEKGDIPEGYSVSREKKERFSLILESASTNQTSMYLCASSLAGEYGNIQYFGAGTRLSVL.